This paragraph reports one T cell receptor (beta chain). TCRdb reanalysed the RT-PCR reads using MiXCR and keeps one entry per CDR3 protein. This sample has about 700,000 distinct CDR3 sequences, with approximately 15% found just once. CDR1 is SQVTM and CDR2 is ANQGSEA in the germline V gene. V shed 5 bases, J shed 8 bases, and the junction held 4 bases outside the gene matches. The CDR3 runs to 13 residues. This receptor was identified in a female donor in good health, serving as a healthy control. The chain has TRBV29-1 and TRBJ2-2; 11 bases agree with TRBD2. The sequenced material came from memory CD4+ T cells from blood. The CDR3, as DNA: TGCAGCGTTCGACTAGCGGGGAGAGGGGAGCTGTTTTTT. The encoded protein is CSVRLAGRGELFF.